This TCR beta chain was recorded in a study of T cells after posttransplantation cyclophosphamide. General observations from the study: After PTCy, TRB diversity resembled that of CNI/methotrexate controls. Donor CD8+ memory clones often dominated recipient blood repertoires at later times. TRB overlap between skin or GI tissue T cells and blood was limited.

About this clone itself: Its antigen is not known.

The table came from immunoSEQ multiplex PCR; TCRdb's copy has only in-frame clones and leaves some out. The repertoire includes approximately 47,000 clones, roughly 92% of them detected once, and around 3% sits in the top ten. V lost 5 bases and J lost 0, with 20 bases in between. The CDR3 length is 17 residues. Looked up from germline, CDR1 is SGHAT and CDR2 is FQNNGV. This chain uses TRBV11-2 with TRBJ2-7; D gene unclear. Source material: PBMCs. This receptor was identified in a woman in her fifties or sixties in good health and a related stem cell transplant donor. The CDR3 DNA follows: TGTGCCAGCAGCCCCCCTTTGGGCCGTCCGAGCTCCTACGAGCAGTACTTC. It encodes CASSPPLGRPSSYEQYF.